A selection of T cell receptor beta chains follows, all from one sample in a study of T cells in Graves' hyperthyroidism and ophthalmopathy. TCRdb analysed the multiplex PCR reads with MiXCR anew, one entry per CDR3 protein. The repertoire holds around 340,000 distinct CDR3 sequences, roughly 18% seen once, with approximately 54% in the top ten. The sample comprised blood. These receptors came from a woman aged 50 to 65 with Graves' hyperthyroidism. The CDR3 runs from the conserved cysteine through the conserved F or W. The D gene is left open where the match is weak. Clone size is not always given. Where it is, it says once, few, many or a class for expanded clones.

>11|NA|NA|TRBV6-1|TRBJ2-5
TGTGCCAGCAGTGGTGGAGACCGGTGGTACTTC
CASSGGDRWYF
>17|TRBD2|NA|TRBV3-1|TRBJ2-3
TGTGCCAGCAGGGGACTAGCGGGGGAACCACCCACAGATACGCAGTATTTT
CASRGLAGEPPTDTQYF
>16|TRBD1|NA|TRBV24-1|TRBJ1-2
TGTGCCACCAGTGACAGTCCCGGGACAGGGCCCATAAGCTACACCTTC
CATSDSPGTGPISYTF
>15|TRBD1|few|TRBV19|TRBJ2-7
TGTGCCAGTAGTTCGCCGGGACAGGGCTTCTACGAGCAGTACTTC
CASSSPGQGFYEQYF
>13|NA|NA|TRBV30|TRBJ1-1
TGTGCCTGGAGTCCCAGCATGAACACTGAAGCTTTCTTT
CAWSPSMNTEAFF
>15|TRBD1|many|TRBV11-2|TRBJ1-4
TGTGCCAGCAGCCCCTCGGGACAGGGGAATGAAAAACTGTTTTTT
CASSPSGQGNEKLFF
>15|NA|many|TRBV28|TRBJ1-5
TGTGCCAGCAGTCCAACCGGGGAAAGCAATCAGCCCCAGCATTTT
CASSPTGESNQPQHF
>13|NA|few|TRBV5-1|TRBJ2-5
TGCGCCAGCAAGCGTTCGACCCAAGAGACCCAGTACTTC
CASKRSTQETQYF
>13|NA|NA|TRBV19|TRBJ1-5
TGTGCCAGTAGTACTTTAGAGGCTCAGCCCCAGCATTTT
CASSTLEAQPQHF
>14|TRBD2|NA|TRBV7-9|TRBJ2-1
TGTGCCAGCAGCTTCGGCGGGGGGGCAGGAGAGCAGTTCTTC
CASSFGGGAGEQFF
>16|TRBD1|NA|TRBV9|TRBJ2-2
TGTGCCAGCAGCGTGGCCGGGACAGGATTCACCGGGGAGCTGTTTTTT
CASSVAGTGFTGELFF
>15|NA|few|TRBV10-3|TRBJ1-1
TGTGCCATCAGTGAGTCGGAGGGGGGGCACACTGAAGCTTTCTTT
CAISESEGGHTEAFF
>14|NA|few|TRBV14|TRBJ1-4
TGTGCCAGCAGCCAAGCCCTCGCGGGGTCGAAACTGTTTTTT
CASSQALAGSKLFF
>13|NA|NA|TRBV28|TRBJ2-4
TGTGCCAGCAGTATCCCTAGCGTTCACATTCAGTACTTC
CASSIPSVHIQYF
>14|TRBD1|NA|TRBV20-1|TRBJ1-1
TGCAGTGCGCAACAGGGGGGGATGAACACTGAAGCTTTCTTT
CSAQQGGMNTEAFF
>13|NA|many|TRBV2|TRBJ2-1
TGTGCCAGCAGTGGAAGTTGGGGGGGCGAGCAGTTCTTC
CASSGSWGGEQFF
>16|TRBD2|many|TRBV20-1|TRBJ2-1
TGCAGTGCTAGAGACCTAGCGGGGAGCTCCTACAATGAGCAGTTCTTC
CSARDLAGSSYNEQFF
>13|NA|many|TRBV7-9|TRBJ2-1
TGTGCCAGCAGCTTAGGGGTTAACAATGAGCAGTTCTTC
CASSLGVNNEQFF
>18|TRBD2|many|TRBV11-2|TRBJ2-1
TGTGCCAGCGCCGCCGGGACTAGCGGGATTATCGGCTACAATGAGCAGTTCTTC
CASAAGTSGIIGYNEQFF
>13|TRBD1|NA|TRBV11-2|TRBJ1-2
TGTGCCAGCAGCGTACAGGGGGCATATGGCTACACCTTC
CASSVQGAYGYTF
>13|TRBD1|NA|TRBV19|TRBJ1-1
TGTGCCAGTAAAAGGGGGCCGAACACTGAAGCTTTCTTT
CASKRGPNTEAFF
>16|TRBD1|many|TRBV6-1|TRBJ1-1
TGTGCCAGCAGTGAGTACTTTACAGGGGCCGCCACTGAAGCTTTCTTT
CASSEYFTGAATEAFF
>18|TRBD2|NA|TRBV10-3|TRBJ2-1
TGTGCCATCAGTGAAAGGGGAGCGGGGGGGCAATCCTACAATGAGCAGTTCTTC
CAISERGAGGQSYNEQFF